The sequence of this T cell receptor beta chain was determined in a study of OX40 agonist ivuxolimab in advanced cancers. Profiling relied on immunoSEQ multiplex PCR, and the TCRdb table lists in-frame clones only, not all of them. The table shows about 83,000 clones, with more than 80% occurring only once. CDR3 length equals 16 residues. CDR1 is SGHAT and CDR2 is FQNNGV in the germline V gene. Trimming took off 5 bases at V and 0 bases at J, with 14 bases between the two ends. This clone was counted a single time. Sample: CD4+ or CD8+ T cells sorted from blood, taken in a trial of the OX40 agonist ivuxolimab. This sequence originates from an adult with an advanced solid tumor such as melanoma, head and neck, liver or kidney cancer. The V and J genes are TRBV11-2 and TRBJ1-3, with D maybe TRBD1 (5 bases). For the CDR3, the DNA is TGTGCCAGCAGCCCTGGGACCTTTTACTCTGGAAACACCATATATTTT. It specifies CASSPGTFYSGNTIYF.